Listed here are 20 T cell receptor beta chains from one sample, sequenced in a study of control samples from healthy donors and cancer patients. Sequenced by immunoSEQ multiplex PCR; TCRdb stores in-frame clones only, minus some. This table holds over 110,000 clones, around nine tenths found once. Sample: blood. These receptors were collected from a man aged 25 to 45 in good health.

This clone was detected a few times. V usage is TRBV15 and J usage is TRBJ2-5; possibly TRBD2 for D (5 bases). In germline, CDR1 is LNHNV, CDR2 YYDKDF (reference sequence). The length of the CDR3 is 20 residues. V was pared by 6 bases and J by 4 bases, with 33 bases between. CDR3 sequence: CATSKGTGNRMHRTLETQYF. The CDR3 DNA is TGTGCCACCAGTAAAGGCACGGGGAACCGAATGCACCGAACGCTAGAGACCCAGTACTTC.

V usage is TRBV11-2 and J usage is TRBJ1-3; a possible D gene is TRBD1 (6 bases). CDR1 and CDR2 (germline): SGHAT, FQNNGV. The CDR3 is 16 residues long. V lost 5 bases to trimming and J lost 4 bases, with 18 bases between them. CDR3 coding DNA: TGTGCCAGCAGCCCTGGGGGGGGGCCAGGGGGAAACACCATATATTTT. This encodes CASSPGGGPGGNTIYF.

The chain is built from TRBV2 and TRBJ1-2; D gene ambiguous. V lost 5 bases, J lost 4 bases, and 14 bases lay in between. Germline values: CDR1 SNHLY, CDR2 FYNNEI. The CDR3 runs to 14 residues. The CDR3 nucleotides are TGTGCCAGCAGTCCCTCTTTGGTCACCTATGGCTACACCTTC. Amino acid sequence: CASSPSLVTYGYTF. The variable domain in full, completed from reference TRBV2 and TRBJ1-2, reads EPEVTQTPSHQVTQMGQEVILRCVPISNHLYFYWYRQILGQKVEFLVSFYNNEISEKSEIFDDQFSVERPDGSNFTLKIRSTKLEDSAMYFCASSPSLVTYGYTFGSGTRLTVV.

The chain couples TRBV25-1 to TRBJ2-5; no clear D gene. The CDR3 consists of 13 residues. Trimming stripped 10 bases from V and 0 bases from J, with 12 bases between. Looked up from germline, CDR1 is MGHDK and CDR2 is SYGVNS. The CDR3 loop is CATTNSYQETQYF. The CDR3 nucleotides are TGTGCCACCACGAACAGCTACCAAGAGACCCAGTACTTC. Drawing the rest from reference TRBV25-1 and TRBJ2-5, the complete variable domain is EADIYQTPRYLVIGTGKKITLECSQTMGHDKMYWYQQDPGMELHLIHYSYGVNSTEKGDLSSESTVSRIRTEHFPLTLESARPSHTSQYLCATTNSYQETQYFGPGTRLLVL.

The chain employs TRBV19 and TRBJ1-5, with 7 bases lining up with TRBD1. The V gene end was trimmed by 3 bases and the J gene end by 2 bases; junction bases not matched to a gene: 4. The germline V gene has CDR1 LNHDA and CDR2 SQIVND (reference sequence). The CDR3 has 15 residues. The CDR3 protein is CASSMTGKRNQPQHF. CDR3 coding DNA: TGTGCCAGTAGTATGACAGGGAAACGCAATCAGCCCCAGCATTTT.

This sequence joins TRBV11-1 and TRBJ2-3; possibly TRBD2 for D (6 bases). The V and J ends lost 2 bases and 4 bases respectively, with 7 bases between them. Germline-derived CDR1 and CDR2 are SGHAT and FQDESV (reference sequence). The CDR3 is 13 amino acids. The CDR3: CASSLREADTQYF. The CDR3 region has the DNA TGTGCCAGCAGCTTAAGGGAGGCAGATACGCAGTATTTT. Full variable domain (missing parts from reference TRBV11-1 and TRBJ2-3): EAEVAQSPRYKITEKSQAVAFWCDPISGHATLYWYRQILGQGPELLVQFQDESVVDDSQLPKDRFSAERLKGVDSTLKIQPAELGDSAMYLCASSLREADTQYFGPGTRLTVL.

The chain is built from TRBV19 and TRBJ1-4, with D uncertain. Trimming took 3 bases from V and 6 from J, leaving 17 bases between them. Germline values: CDR1 LNHDA, CDR2 SQIVND (reference sequence). This CDR3 is 16 amino acids long. CDR3 sequence: CASSILNPRRYEKLFF. CDR3 in DNA: TGTGCCAGTAGTATTTTGAACCCACGGAGGTATGAAAAACTGTTTTTT. Full variable domain (remainder filled in from reference TRBV19 and TRBJ1-4): DGGITQSPKYLFRKEGQNVTLSCEQNLNHDAMYWYRQDPGQGLRLIYYSQIVNDFQKGDIAEGYSVSREKKESFPLTVTSAQKNPTAFYLCASSILNPRRYEKLFFGSGTQLSVL.

V usage is TRBV19 and J usage is TRBJ2-1; D is undetermined. Trimming removed 3 bases from V and 2 bases from J, with 11 bases in between. The germline V gene encodes CDR1 LNHDA and CDR2 SQIVND (reference sequence). The CDR3 loop spans 15 amino acids. The CDR3 region is CASSISLEAYNEQFF. The CDR3 DNA reads TGTGCCAGTAGTATTTCCCTAGAGGCCTACAATGAGCAGTTCTTC.

The chain uses TRBV27 and TRBJ1-5; tentatively, D is TRBD1 (6 bases). Trimming removed 5 bases from V and 3 bases from J, with 8 bases in between. The CDR3 covers 13 residues. Germline CDR1 is MNHEY and CDR2 is SMNVEV (reference sequence). DNA of the CDR3: TGTGCCAGCAGTGGACAGCCCAATCAGCCCCAGCATTTT. Translated, it gives CASSGQPNQPQHF.

This clone is a singleton in its sample. The CDR3 reads CASSDRVNEQFF. Here the CDR3 DNA reads TGCGCCAGCAGCGACAGGGTCAATGAGCAGTTCTTC. The genes are TRBV10-2 and TRBJ2-1; 7 bases agree with TRBD1. Per germline, CDR1 WSHSY and CDR2 SAAADI. The CDR3 is 12 residues long. With V trimmed by 6 bases and J by 6 bases, 2 bases remained unmatched.

The chain employs TRBV9 and TRBJ2-7, with TRBD2 identical over 10 bases. The ends lost 5 bases at V and 2 bases at J; junction bases unmatched: 4. The CDR3 length is 14 residues. Germline V lookup: CDR1 SGDLS, CDR2 YYNGEE. The CDR3 region is CASSQAGGPYEQYF. CDR3 nucleotide sequence: TGTGCCAGCAGTCAAGCGGGAGGGCCCTACGAGCAGTACTTC.

The V gene is TRBV5-1, the J gene TRBJ2-3; TRBD2 matches 7 bases. CDR1 is SGHRS and CDR2 is YFSETQ in the germline V gene. Germline trimming cut 3 bases from V and 0 bases from J; bases unmatched to any gene: 10. CDR3 length equals 17 residues. This CDR3 reads CASSSDAGVTSTDTQYF. CDR3 DNA sequence: TGCGCCAGCAGCTCTGACGCGGGGGTAACTAGCACAGATACGCAGTATTTT.

This chain links TRBV7-2 with TRBJ1-1; possible D gene TRBD1, 5 bases. The germline V gene encodes CDR1 SGHTA and CDR2 FQGNSA. The V and J ends lost 2 bases and 5 bases respectively, with 15 bases between them. This CDR3 has 15 amino acids. Here the CDR3 DNA reads TGTGCCAGCAGCTTACGGGGGACTTCGGTAACTGAAGCTTTCTTT. Encoded protein: CASSLRGTSVTEAFF. The full variable domain, rest sourced from reference TRBV7-2 and TRBJ1-1, is GAGVSQSPSNKVTEKGKDVELRCDPISGHTALYWYRQSLGQGLEFLIYFQGNSAPDKSGLPSDRFSAERTGGSVSTLTIQRTQQEDSAVYLCASSLRGTSVTEAFFGQGTRLTVV.

The chain joins TRBV7-3 to TRBJ1-2; D not certain. Germline V gene lookup returns CDR1 SGHTA and CDR2 FQGTGA. The CDR3 has 13 amino acids. Deletions cut 2 bases from V and 8 bases from J, with 12 bases between. The CDR3 region has the DNA TGTGCCAGCAGCTTAGGTTTGGGAGTGGGCTACACCTTC. Translated: CASSLGLGVGYTF. Combining the CDR3 with reference TRBV7-3 and TRBJ1-2 gives the whole variable domain GAGVSQTPSNKVTEKGKYVELRCDPISGHTALYWYRQSLGQGPEFLIYFQGTGAADDSGLPNDRFFAVRPEGSVSTLKIQRTERGDSAVYLCASSLGLGVGYTFGSGTRLTVV.

The gene calls are TRBV13 and TRBJ2-2; 8 bases are a match to TRBD1. V trimming: 4 bases; J trimming: 7 bases; junction bases outside the gene matches: 5. The germline gives CDR1 PRHDT, CDR2 FYEKMQ (reference sequence). The length of the CDR3 is 14 residues. Written as DNA, the CDR3 is TGTGCCAGCAGCTCCCGACAGGGGAGCGGGGAGCTGTTTTTT. It specifies CASSSRQGSGELFF.

The J gene is TRBJ2-2, the V gene TRBV6-5; 11 bases are a match to TRBD1. The CDR3 has 15 residues. The V segment lost 6 bases and the J segment 3 bases; nucleotides outside the gene matches: 3. Germline V gene data show CDR1 as MNHEY and CDR2 as SVGAGI. CDR3 protein: CASRWTGGDTGELFF. In nucleotides, the CDR3 is TGTGCCAGCAGGTGGACAGGGGGCGACACCGGGGAGCTGTTTTTT.

The CDR3 DNA sequence: TGTGCCAGCAGTTACTCGAAAGCGCGCGAGCAGTACTTC. The encoded protein is CASSYSKAREQYF. This chain uses TRBV6-5 with TRBJ2-7; D is undetermined. There are 13 residues in the CDR3. V gave up 0 bases and J gave up 6 bases, with 9 bases separating them. The V gene's germline CDR1 is MNHEY and CDR2 SVGAGI.

This clone came up once. The chain combines TRBV4-3 with TRBJ2-2; no clear D gene. V lost 5 bases to trimming and J lost 1 base, with 8 bases between them. CDR1 LGHNA and CDR2 YSLEER come from the germline V gene. CDR3 length: 14 amino acids. The CDR3 region has the DNA TGCGCCAGCAGCGGCCAGCTGAACACCGGGGAGCTGTTTTTT. This encodes CASSGQLNTGELFF.

The chain links TRBV5-8 to TRBJ2-5; D is tentatively TRBD1 or TRBD2 (5 bases each). CDR3 size: 14 residues. Per the germline V gene, CDR1 is SGHTS and CDR2 is YDEGEE. V was cut by 4 bases and J by 3 bases, with 13 bases left in between. The CDR3 sequence is CASSPGTYKETQYF. In DNA form, the CDR3 reads TGTGCCAGCAGCCCGGGGACCTACAAAGAGACCCAGTACTTC.

The chain is built from TRBV5-4 and TRBJ2-7; 7 nucleotides line up with TRBD2. The J segment lost 2 bases and the V segment lost 0 bases, leaving 11 bases of the junction unmatched. This CDR3 is built from 17 residues. The V gene's germline CDR1 is SGHNT and CDR2 YYREEE (reference sequence). The DNA of the CDR3 is TGTGCCAGCAGCTTGGGGGGGGGTTCCCCACGAGCCTACGAGCAGTACTTC. Translated: CASSLGGGSPRAYEQYF.